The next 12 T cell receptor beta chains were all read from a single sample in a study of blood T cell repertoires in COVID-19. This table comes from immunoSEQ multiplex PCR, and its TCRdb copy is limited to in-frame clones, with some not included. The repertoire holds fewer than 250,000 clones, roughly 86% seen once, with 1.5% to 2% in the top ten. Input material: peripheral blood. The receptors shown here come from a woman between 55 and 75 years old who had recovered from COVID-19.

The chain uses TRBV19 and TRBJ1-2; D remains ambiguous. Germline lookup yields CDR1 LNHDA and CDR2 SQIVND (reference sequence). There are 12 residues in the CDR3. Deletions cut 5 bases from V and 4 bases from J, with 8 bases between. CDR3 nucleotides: TGTGCCAGTAGTTTTGGCCGCTATGGCTACACCTTC. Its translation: CASSFGRYGYTF. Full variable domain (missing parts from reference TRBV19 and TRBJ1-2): DGGITQSPKYLFRKEGQNVTLSCEQNLNHDAMYWYRQDPGQGLRLIYYSQIVNDFQKGDIAEGYSVSREKKESFPLTVTSAQKNPTAFYLCASSFGRYGYTFGSGTRLTVV.

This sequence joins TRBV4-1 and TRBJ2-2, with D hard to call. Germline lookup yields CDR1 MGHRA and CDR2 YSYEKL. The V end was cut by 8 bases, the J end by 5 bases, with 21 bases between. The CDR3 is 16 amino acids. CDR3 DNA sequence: TGCGCCAGCCCCCGGCCGAGGAGAAGAGGAACCGGGGAGCTGTTTTTT. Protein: CASPRPRRRGTGELFF.

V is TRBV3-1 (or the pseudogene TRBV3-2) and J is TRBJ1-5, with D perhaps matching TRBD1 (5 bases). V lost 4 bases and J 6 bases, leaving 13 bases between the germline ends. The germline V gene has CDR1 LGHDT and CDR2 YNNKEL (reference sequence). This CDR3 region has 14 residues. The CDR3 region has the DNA TGTGCCAGCAGCCTGGGGGGTCGGGGTCAGCCCCAGCATTTT. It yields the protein CASSLGGRGQPQHF.

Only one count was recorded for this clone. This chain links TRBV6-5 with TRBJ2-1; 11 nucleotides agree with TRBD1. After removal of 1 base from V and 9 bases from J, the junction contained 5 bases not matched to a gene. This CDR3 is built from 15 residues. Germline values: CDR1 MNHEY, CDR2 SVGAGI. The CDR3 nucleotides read TGTGCCAGCAGTTACTATGGGACAGGGGGGCTTGAGCAGTTCTTC. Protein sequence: CASSYYGTGGLEQFF.

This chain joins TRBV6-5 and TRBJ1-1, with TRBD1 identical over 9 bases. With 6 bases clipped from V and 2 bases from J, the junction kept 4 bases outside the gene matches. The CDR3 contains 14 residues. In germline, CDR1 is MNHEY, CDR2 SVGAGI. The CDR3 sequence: CASRRTGENTEAFF. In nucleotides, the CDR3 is TGTGCCAGCAGGAGGACAGGGGAAAACACTGAAGCTTTCTTT.

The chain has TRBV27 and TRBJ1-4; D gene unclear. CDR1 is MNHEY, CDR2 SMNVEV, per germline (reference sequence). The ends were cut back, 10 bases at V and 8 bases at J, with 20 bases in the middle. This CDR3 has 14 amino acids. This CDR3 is CATQLAGSNEKLFF. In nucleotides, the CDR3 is TGTGCCACACAGTTGGCAGGCAGTAACGAAAAACTGTTTTTT.

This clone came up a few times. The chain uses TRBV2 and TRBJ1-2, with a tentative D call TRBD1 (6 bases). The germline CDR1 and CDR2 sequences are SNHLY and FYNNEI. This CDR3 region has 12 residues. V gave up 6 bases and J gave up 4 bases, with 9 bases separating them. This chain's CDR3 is CASRPQGYGYTF. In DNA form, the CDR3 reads TGTGCCAGCAGACCACAGGGCTATGGCTACACCTTC.

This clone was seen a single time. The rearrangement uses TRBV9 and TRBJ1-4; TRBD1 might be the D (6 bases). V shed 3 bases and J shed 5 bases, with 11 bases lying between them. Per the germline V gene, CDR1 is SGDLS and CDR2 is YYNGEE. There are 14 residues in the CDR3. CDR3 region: CASSAGTRNEKLFF. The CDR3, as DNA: TGTGCCAGCAGCGCCGGGACACGGAATGAAAAACTGTTTTTT.

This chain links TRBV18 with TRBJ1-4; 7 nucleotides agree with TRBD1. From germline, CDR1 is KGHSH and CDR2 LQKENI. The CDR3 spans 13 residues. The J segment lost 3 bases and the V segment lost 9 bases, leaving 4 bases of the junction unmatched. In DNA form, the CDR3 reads TGTGCCAGTAGGGACAGTGCTAATGAAAAACTGTTTTTT. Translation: CASRDSANEKLFF.

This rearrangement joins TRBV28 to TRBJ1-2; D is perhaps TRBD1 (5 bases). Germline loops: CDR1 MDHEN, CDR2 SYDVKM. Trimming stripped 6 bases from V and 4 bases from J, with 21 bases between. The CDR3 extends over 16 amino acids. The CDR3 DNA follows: TGTGCCAGCAGCCCCGGCTGGGGGGGGACCTTCTATGGCTACACCTTC. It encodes CASSPGWGGTFYGYTF.

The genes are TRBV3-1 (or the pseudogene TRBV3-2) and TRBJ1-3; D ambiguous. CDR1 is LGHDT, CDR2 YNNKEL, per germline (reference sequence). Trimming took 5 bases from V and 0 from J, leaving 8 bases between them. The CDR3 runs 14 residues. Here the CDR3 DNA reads TGTGCCAGCAGCTTTACAGTCTCTGGAAACACCATATATTTT. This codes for CASSFTVSGNTIYF.

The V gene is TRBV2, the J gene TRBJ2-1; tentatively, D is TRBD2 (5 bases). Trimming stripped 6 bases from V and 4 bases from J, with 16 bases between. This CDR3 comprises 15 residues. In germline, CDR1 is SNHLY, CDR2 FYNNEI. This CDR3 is CASSPTSFPYNEQFF. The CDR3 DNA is TGTGCCAGCAGCCCAACTAGTTTCCCTTACAATGAGCAGTTCTTC.